The 27 T cell receptor beta chains listed next were all sequenced from one sample in a study of blood T cell repertoires in COVID-19. TCRdb's copy holds only in-frame clones and misses some; the assay was immunoSEQ multiplex PCR. The sample yields under 250,000 clones, roughly 88% seen once. What was sequenced was peripheral blood. The receptor set was obtained from a woman older than 75 with COVID-19, enrolled during active disease.

This chain uses TRBV5-5 with TRBJ1-6; TRBD1 agrees at 7 bases. Germline V gene lookup returns CDR1 SGHKS and CDR2 YYEKEE (reference sequence). The CDR3 loop spans 16 amino acids. The ends lost 4 bases at V and 7 bases at J; junction bases unmatched: 11. The DNA for the CDR3 is TGTGCCAGCAGCCTGAGGAACAGGGGCTCGAATTCACCCCTCCACTTT. Amino acid sequence: CASSLRNRGSNSPLHF.

The chain combines TRBV15 with TRBJ1-1; 7 bases align to TRBD1. The CDR3 consists of 15 residues. Unmatched junction bases numbered 1, after V lost 0 bases and J lost 0 bases. Germline CDR1 is LNHNV and CDR2 is YYDKDF (reference sequence). CDR3 in DNA: TGTGCCACCAGCAGAGAGACAGGGCTGAACACTGAAGCTTTCTTT. Protein product: CATSRETGLNTEAFF.

The J gene is TRBJ2-3, the V gene TRBV6-2 or TRBV6-3; D is ambiguous. V lost 2 bases, J lost 0 bases, and 6 bases lay in between. There are 14 residues in the CDR3. Looked up from germline, CDR1 is MNHEY and CDR2 is SVGEGT. The CDR3 spells CASSYGFSTDTQYF. CDR3 bases: TGTGCCAGCAGTTACGGCTTTAGCACAGATACGCAGTATTTT.

This chain joins TRBV2 and TRBJ1-1, with 9 bases aligning to TRBD1. Germline loops: CDR1 SNHLY, CDR2 FYNNEI. This CDR3 has 15 amino acids. The J segment lost 5 bases and the V segment lost 6 bases, leaving 10 bases of the junction unmatched. The CDR3 DNA is TGTGCCAGCAGGGACAGGGGTGTTACGGTAACTGAAGCTTTCTTT. This translates into CASRDRGVTVTEAFF.

This chain uses TRBV18 with TRBJ2-3; no firm D call. Germline loops: CDR1 KGHSH, CDR2 LQKENI. The ends were cut back, 2 bases at V and 0 bases at J, with 6 bases in the middle. The CDR3 spans 14 residues. The CDR3 here is CASSPSGSTDTQYF. CDR3 coding DNA: TGTGCCAGCTCACCATCAGGTAGCACAGATACGCAGTATTTT.

This clone has just a few counts. The V and J genes are TRBV11-2 and TRBJ2-7, with D possibly being TRBD2 (5 bases). The ends were cut back, 1 base at V and 2 bases at J, with 9 bases in the middle. The CDR3 extends over 14 amino acids. Germline lookup yields CDR1 SGHAT and CDR2 FQNNGV. CDR3 region: CASSLVPGTYEQYF. The DNA of the CDR3 is TGTGCCAGCAGCTTAGTTCCGGGGACCTACGAGCAGTACTTC.

The chain combines TRBV2 with TRBJ2-7, with TRBD1 matching over 8 bases. This CDR3 is built from 12 residues. Germline assignment: CDR1 SNHLY and CDR2 FYNNEI. V shed 8 bases and J 3 bases; nucleotides not matched to a gene: 3. CDR3 sequence: CASGGQGYEQYV. The CDR3 nucleotides are TGTGCCAGCGGTGGACAGGGCTACGAGCAGTACGTC.

V usage is TRBV5-1 and J usage is TRBJ1-2; the D gene is possibly TRBD1 (6 bases). The CDR3 sequence is 13 residues long. CDR1 is SGHRS, CDR2 YFSETQ, per germline. Between the trimmed V and J ends, which lost 1 base and 7 bases, there was a span of 11 bases. For the CDR3, the DNA is TGCGCCAGCAGCTTGTCAGGGGATGGTGGCTACACCTTC. This gives the protein CASSLSGDGGYTF.

This chain uses TRBV6-5 with TRBJ1-5; no reliable D call. V shed 0 bases and J shed 9 bases, with 6 bases lying between them. Germline CDR1 is MNHEY and CDR2 is SVGAGI. The CDR3 is made up of 12 amino acids. The CDR3 protein is CASSYSRGPQHF. In DNA form, the CDR3 reads TGTGCCAGCAGTTACTCGAGAGGGCCCCAGCATTTT.

CDR3 region: CATLGRYYEQYF. CDR3 DNA sequence: TGTGCCACTTTGGGCCGATACTACGAGCAGTACTTC. The gene calls are TRBV6-5 and TRBJ2-7, with no clear D. In germline, CDR1 is MNHEY, CDR2 SVGAGI. This CDR3 comprises 12 residues. Trimming took 10 bases from V and 3 from J, leaving 13 bases between them.

This chain connects TRBV13 to TRBJ1-3, with TRBD1 matching over 7 bases. CDR1 is PRHDT and CDR2 is FYEKMQ in the germline V gene (reference sequence). V gave up 5 bases and J gave up 0 bases; unmatched junction bases: 10. The CDR3 is 17 amino acids. The CDR3 region has the DNA TGTGCCAGCAGCCTCTGGACAGGCGGGATCTCTGGAAACACCATATATTTT. This gives the protein CASSLWTGGISGNTIYF.

V is TRBV9 and J is TRBJ2-1; 9 bases are shared with TRBD2. This CDR3 is 15 amino acids long. Germline CDR1 is SGDLS and CDR2 is YYNGEE. Trimming cost V 3 bases and J 6 bases; bases outside gene matches: 7. CDR3 DNA: TGTGCCAGCAGCGCGGGACTAGCATTTGGCAATGAGCAGTTCTTC. Translated: CASSAGLAFGNEQFF.

The J gene is TRBJ2-5, the V gene TRBV5-1, with a possible D match to TRBD2 (5 bases). V lost 4 bases and J lost 1, with 17 bases in between. The CDR3 loop spans 16 amino acids. CDR1 is SGHRS, CDR2 YFSETQ, per germline. The CDR3 DNA sequence: TGCGCCAGCAGCCACGCTAGCTACAGAAGCCAAGAGACCCAGTACTTC. Its protein product is CASSHASYRSQETQYF.

This chain joins TRBV4-1 and TRBJ1-5, with 7 nucleotides matching TRBD1. The germline V gene encodes CDR1 MGHRA and CDR2 YSYEKL. The CDR3 sequence is 15 residues long. With V trimmed by 0 bases and J by 6 bases, 5 bases remained unmatched. CDR3 DNA sequence: TGCGCCAGCAGCCAAGAGACGACAGGGACTCAGCCCCAGCATTTT. Its protein product is CASSQETTGTQPQHF.

The CDR3 spells CASSGGQGWADTQYF. The CDR3 DNA sequence: TGTGCCAGCAGCGGGGGACAGGGTTGGGCAGATACGCAGTATTTT. The rearrangement joins TRBV9 to TRBJ2-3, with 9 positions matching TRBD1. Germline V gives CDR1 SGDLS, CDR2 YYNGEE. Germline trimming cut 3 bases from V and 4 bases from J; bases unmatched to any gene: 6. This CDR3 comprises 15 residues.

The chain recombines TRBV3-1 (or the pseudogene TRBV3-2) with TRBJ1-3, with a possible D match to TRBD1 (5 bases). The CDR3 loop spans 15 amino acids. Germline CDR1 is LGHDT and CDR2 is YNNKEL (reference sequence). Deletions cut 6 bases from V and 0 bases from J, with 12 bases between. The chain's CDR3 is CASSTLDTSGNTIYF. The DNA for the CDR3 is TGTGCCAGCAGTACCTTGGACACCTCTGGAAACACCATATATTTT.

The chain is built from TRBV5-6 and TRBJ2-1; D unclear. CDR3 size: 15 residues. V lost 4 bases and J lost 5, with 16 bases in between. Germline-derived CDR1 and CDR2 are SGHDT and YYEEEE. This chain's CDR3 is CASSPNPGPDNEQFF. The CDR3 nucleotides read TGTGCCAGCAGCCCGAATCCGGGTCCCGACAATGAGCAGTTCTTC.

This chain connects TRBV5-4 to TRBJ1-1; 8 bases align to TRBD1. The V gene end was trimmed by 0 bases and the J gene end by 2 bases; junction bases not matched to a gene: 6. The germline V gene encodes CDR1 SGHNT and CDR2 YYREEE (reference sequence). The CDR3 runs to 16 residues. This CDR3 is CASSLGQGSRNTEAFF. The CDR3 bases are TGTGCCAGCAGCTTGGGACAGGGGTCCCGAAACACTGAAGCTTTCTTT.

This rearrangement joins TRBV4-3 to TRBJ2-2, with TRBD2 matching 10 bases. From germline, CDR1 is LGHNA and CDR2 YSLEER. V lost 4 bases and J lost 2; bases outside the gene matches: 4. The CDR3 runs 16 residues. The DNA of the CDR3 is TGCGCCAGCAGCCGTGGACTAGCGGTAAACACCGGGGAGCTGTTTTTT. Residues: CASSRGLAVNTGELFF.

The rearrangement uses TRBV28 and TRBJ2-7; possible D gene TRBD2, 6 bases. Germline-derived CDR1 and CDR2 are MDHEN and SYDVKM. CDR3 length: 15 amino acids. Trimming took 5 bases from V and 0 from J, leaving 14 bases between them. CDR3 region: CASSAGSLSSYEQYV. CDR3 nucleotides: TGTGCCAGCAGTGCGGGGAGTCTGAGCTCCTACGAGCAGTACGTC.

The chain combines TRBV6-5 with TRBJ1-1; TRBD1 might be the D (6 bases). The germline V and J ends were trimmed by 3 bases and 1 base, with 9 bases remaining between them. The CDR3 extends over 14 amino acids. Germline CDR1 reads MNHEY; CDR2 reads SVGAGI. The DNA of the CDR3 is TGTGCCAGCAGTTATACAGGGTGGAACACTGAAGCTTTCTTT. This translates into CASSYTGWNTEAFF.

The rearrangement links TRBV4-2 to TRBJ2-5; 7 positions match TRBD2. This CDR3 has 15 residues. V was pared by 3 bases and J by 0 bases, with 4 bases of the junction left unmatched. Germline assignment: CDR1 LGHNA and CDR2 YNFKEQ. The CDR3 sequence is CASSQGGEYQETQYF. CDR3 DNA sequence: TGTGCCAGCAGCCAGGGAGGGGAGTACCAAGAGACCCAGTACTTC.

This clone was detected only a few times. This chain joins TRBV7-6 and TRBJ1-2; D is perhaps TRBD1 (5 bases). The germline V and J ends were trimmed by 1 base and 4 bases, with 13 bases remaining between them. Looked up from germline, CDR1 is SGHVS and CDR2 is FNYEAQ. The CDR3 is 15 amino acids. CDR3 in DNA: TGTGCCAGCAGCTTAGTAGGGGAGGGCGGCTATGGCTACACCTTC. Protein product: CASSLVGEGGYGYTF.

The chain employs TRBV5-8 and TRBJ2-5; tentatively, D is TRBD1 (6 bases). Per the germline V gene, CDR1 is SGHTS and CDR2 is YDEGEE. The germline V and J ends were trimmed by 4 bases and 2 bases, with 27 bases remaining between them. This CDR3 is built from 19 residues. Here the CDR3 DNA reads TGTGCCAGCAGCCCGCTCCTTACCCCCAGGGGCGCGGGTCAAGAGACCCAGTACTTC. Translating gives CASSPLLTPRGAGQETQYF.

This chain joins TRBV20-1 and TRBJ1-4; D is perhaps TRBD1 (6 bases). The CDR3 is made up of 12 amino acids. The V gene lost 3 bases and the J gene lost 13 bases, with 15 bases spanning the gap. Germline CDR1 is DFQATT and CDR2 is SNEGSKA (reference sequence). In DNA form, the CDR3 reads TGCAGTGCTAGTTTCGGGACAAGTGGACTGTTTTTT. It translates to CSASFGTSGLFF.

The genes are TRBV9 and TRBJ2-3, with 12 bases identical to TRBD2. J lost 3 bases, V lost 0 bases, and 2 bases had no gene match. The length of the CDR3 is 16 residues. Per germline, CDR1 SGDLS and CDR2 YYNGEE. The CDR3 protein is CASSVASGGGTDTQYF. The CDR3 DNA reads TGTGCCAGCAGCGTAGCTAGCGGGGGGGGGACAGATACGCAGTATTTT.

The chain recombines TRBV3-1 (or the pseudogene TRBV3-2) with TRBJ1-3, with a tentative D call TRBD1 (5 bases). CDR1 is LGHDT, CDR2 YNNKEL, per germline (reference sequence). The CDR3 contains 16 residues. V shed 0 bases and J shed 2 bases, with 11 bases lying between them. Here the CDR3 DNA reads TGTGCCAGCAGCCAAGAATCCAGGGTAGCTGGAAACACCATATATTTT. Translating gives CASSQESRVAGNTIYF.